This is a list of T cell receptor beta chains from one sample in a study of CD8+ T cells in alopecia areata. The protocol was immunoSEQ multiplex PCR, while the TCRdb copy is restricted to in-frame clones and leaves out a portion. Among more than 90,000 clones listed, 50% to 75% were seen once. The specimen comprised CD8+ T cells sorted from blood, sampled at week 4, from a patient treated with tofacitinib. The source is a human donor with alopecia areata. Each CDR3 is given with its conserved first and last residue. The D gene is left open where the match is weak. Size values are once, few and many counts, or a class for expanded clones, and some rows have none.

V	J	D	size	DNA	CDR3
TRBV5-4	TRBJ2-7	NA	NA	TGCGCCAGCAGCCCCTCCGTGGGGAGCTCCTACGAGCAGTACTTC	CASSPSVGSSYEQYF
TRBV30	TRBJ2-7	NA	NA	TGTGCCTGGAGTGTACGGACAGACGAGCAGTACTTC	CAWSVRTDEQYF
TRBV19	TRBJ1-5	TRBD1	few	TGTGCCAGTAGTATAGGGGAAAGGGGGCCCCAGCCCCAGCATTTT	CASSIGERGPQPQHF
TRBV7-9	TRBJ1-1	NA	NA	TGTGCCAGCAGCTTACCGGAGAGCACTGAAGCTTTCTTT	CASSLPESTEAFF
TRBV27	TRBJ1-6	NA	NA	TGTGCCAGCACCGAATTAGGGGGTTCACCCCTCCACTTT	CASTELGGSPLHF
TRBV27	TRBJ1-2	NA	NA	TGTGCCAGCAGTTCGAGGGACATATACTATGGCTACACCTTC	CASSSRDIYYGYTF
TRBV29-1	TRBJ2-1	TRBD1	NA	TGCAGCGTTGATGGATTAGACAGGGGGGATGAGCAGTTCTTC	CSVDGLDRGDEQFF
TRBV29-1	TRBJ2-2	TRBD1	few	TGCAGCGTGGCCCAGGGGGCGGCCGGGGAGCTGTTTTTT	CSVAQGAAGELFF
TRBV7-9	TRBJ1-5	NA	few	TGTGCCAGCAGTATAGGGGGTTATAATCAGCCCCAGCATTTT	CASSIGGYNQPQHF
TRBV30	TRBJ2-5	NA	NA	TGTGCCTGGAGTCCCTCCGGACTGCCCCTGGAGGAGACCCAGTACTTC	CAWSPSGLPLEETQYF
TRBV25-1	TRBJ2-3	TRBD2	NA	TGTGCCAGCAGTTTGGGGTCTAGCGGGCCCCCGTATTTT	CASSLGSSGPPYF
TRBV7-2	TRBJ2-3	NA	NA	TGTGCCAGCAGCTTATTTCTGGGAGATACGCAGTATTTT	CASSLFLGDTQYF
TRBV13	TRBJ2-5	TRBD1	NA	TGTGCCAGCAGCCCGGGACAGGGTACGGAGACCCAGTACTTC	CASSPGQGTETQYF
TRBV30	TRBJ2-1	TRBD2	NA	TGTGCCTGGAACCTAGCGGGGGGTTACAATGAGCAGTTCTTC	CAWNLAGGYNEQFF
TRBV4-1	TRBJ2-7	NA	NA	TGCGCCAGCAGCCAAGTACCCGGGGGCAGCTCCTACGAGCAGTACTTC	CASSQVPGGSSYEQYF
TRBV18	TRBJ2-7	NA	NA	TGTGCCAGCTCGCAAACGGGCGGCCCGGCCTACGAGCAGTACTTC	CASSQTGGPAYEQYF
TRBV29-1	TRBJ1-1	NA	few	TGCAGCGTTGCAGGGGTTCGCACTGAAGCTTTCTTT	CSVAGVRTEAFF
TRBV30	TRBJ2-2	NA	NA	TGTGCCGAGTTAGGGAATACCGGGGAGCTGTTTTTT	CAELGNTGELFF
TRBV19	TRBJ2-1	NA	NA	TGTGCCAGTACGGGGCATCCCAATGAGCAGTTCTTC	CASTGHPNEQFF
TRBV4-1	TRBJ2-7	NA	NA	TGCGCCAGCAGCCAAGAGGCCAGGAGCTCCTACGAGCAGTACTTC	CASSQEARSSYEQYF
TRBV7-2	TRBJ2-7	NA	NA	TGTGCCGTGGGGCGGGGCTACGAGCAGTACTTC	CAVGRGYEQYF
TRBV5-6	TRBJ1-1	NA	NA	TGTGCCAGCAGCTTTCACAGCACTGAAGCTTTCTTT	CASSFHSTEAFF
TRBV15	TRBJ2-1	TRBD2	few	TGTGCCACCAGCCTTCAGCGGGGGCCCGTCCATGAGCAGTTCTTC	CATSLQRGPVHEQFF
TRBV29-1	TRBJ2-1	NA	NA	TGCAGCGTTGAGGGGAACACAGGATACAATGAGCAGTTCTTC	CSVEGNTGYNEQFF
TRBV5-4	TRBJ2-5	TRBD1	few	TGTGCCAGCAGGACGACAGGGGGCTCTAGAGAGACCCAGTACTTC	CASRTTGGSRETQYF
TRBV5-6	TRBJ2-7	TRBD1	few	TGTGCCAGCAGCTCCCCCCTCCGACAGGGCACCGAGCAGTACTTC	CASSSPLRQGTEQYF
TRBV29-1	TRBJ2-4	TRBD1	few	TGCAGCGTTGTAGTGGGACAGGGGAAACAGTACTTC	CSVVVGQGKQYF
TRBV9	TRBJ2-5	NA	NA	TGTGCCAGCAGCGTATATCCCACCCACGAGACCCAGTACTTC	CASSVYPTHETQYF
TRBV5-1	TRBJ2-7	TRBD1	NA	TGCGCCAGCAGACTGGAGTCGGACAGGGGCTACGAGCAGTACTTC	CASRLESDRGYEQYF
TRBV29-1	TRBJ2-5	TRBD2	NA	TGCAGCGGCAGGCTAGCGGCCGGTGAGACCCAGTACTTC	CSGRLAAGETQYF
TRBV7-9	TRBJ2-3	NA	few	TGTGCCAGCAGCCCGACTGGGGGAGATACGCAGTATTTT	CASSPTGGDTQYF
TRBV27	TRBJ2-1	NA	NA	TGTGCCAGCAGAGACGAGGGGGGAGCCTACAATGAGCAGTTCTTC	CASRDEGGAYNEQFF
TRBV29-1	TRBJ1-2	NA	NA	TGCAGCGTTGAAGGCCTTAACTATGGCTACACCTTC	CSVEGLNYGYTF
TRBV6-5	TRBJ2-1	NA	NA	TGTGCCAGCAGTGCTAAGGGATCTGAGCAGTTCTTC	CASSAKGSEQFF
TRBV5-4	TRBJ2-1	NA	NA	TGTGCCAGCAGCAGACAGGACGGCGAACGTGAGCAGTTCTTC	CASSRQDGEREQFF
TRBV27	TRBJ2-2	NA	few	TGTGCCAGCAGTTTATGGACCGGGGAGCTGTTTTTT	CASSLWTGELFF
TRBV7-8	TRBJ1-2	TRBD1	NA	TGTGCCAGCAGCCCCAAACAGGGGAGGGACTATGGCTACACCTTC	CASSPKQGRDYGYTF
TRBV29-1	TRBJ2-3	NA	few	TGCAGCGTTGAAGATCTACGGGGAATGGAATCAGATACGCAGTATTTT	CSVEDLRGMESDTQYF
TRBV30	TRBJ2-3	NA	once	TGTGCCTGGAGTGGAGGGTATAGCACAGATACGCAGTATTTT	CAWSGGYSTDTQYF
TRBV19	TRBJ2-7	NA	few	TGTGCCAGTAGTTGGACAGGAGGGATCAACGAGCAGTACTTC	CASSWTGGINEQYF
TRBV6-6	TRBJ2-3	TRBD2	NA	TGTGCCAGCAGTTACACGGCGGGGGGATGGGATACGCAGTATTTT	CASSYTAGGWDTQYF
TRBV29-1	TRBJ2-5	NA	NA	TGCAGCGTTGAAAACGGCAGGGCGAGGGAGACCCAGTACTTC	CSVENGRARETQYF
TRBV30	TRBJ1-5	TRBD1	NA	TGTGCCTGGAGTGTGGGACAGGGGGTTCAGCCCCAGCATTTT	CAWSVGQGVQPQHF
TRBV30	TRBJ2-7	TRBD2	NA	TGTGCCTGGATGGGGTGGCTAGCGGGCGAAGCCTACGAGCAGTACTTC	CAWMGWLAGEAYEQYF
TRBV15	TRBJ2-3	NA	once	TGTGCCACCAGCAGAGAACGGGGGTTCCAGGATACGCAGTATTTT	CATSRERGFQDTQYF
TRBV29-1	TRBJ1-2	NA	few	TGCAGCGTTGAGTCGGCAGACTATGGCTACACCTTC	CSVESADYGYTF
TRBV7-9	TRBJ2-7	NA	NA	TGTGCCAGCAGCCCCGTTGACGAGCAGTACTTC	CASSPVDEQYF
TRBV29-1	TRBJ2-7	NA	NA	TGCAGCGTTGAACGAGGCTACGAGCAGTACTTC	CSVERGYEQYF
TRBV30	TRBJ2-7	TRBD1	NA	TGTGCCTGGAGTGACGACAGGGGATACGAGCAGTACTTC	CAWSDDRGYEQYF
TRBV30	TRBJ2-1	NA	NA	TGTGCCTGGAGCGGGGGCGTTTACAATGAGCAGTTCTTC	CAWSGGVYNEQFF
TRBV7-9	TRBJ2-5	NA	few	TGTGCCAGCAGCCCACGGGACTACCAAGAGACCCAGTACTTC	CASSPRDYQETQYF